These 26 T cell receptor beta chains were sequenced from one sample in a study of T cells in Graves' hyperthyroidism and ophthalmopathy. There were TCR beta CDR3 regions amplified from RNA transcripts. An initial round of RT-PCR targeting the TCR CDR3 relied on the HTBI primer set. TCRdb reanalysed the multiplex PCR reads using MiXCR and keeps one entry per CDR3 protein. The sample consists of approximately 380,000 distinct CDR3 sequences, roughly 13% of them appearing once. What was sequenced was blood. These receptors originate from a man in his fifties with Graves' ophthalmopathy.

This clonotype was observed at least ten times. V usage is TRBV7-9 and J usage is TRBJ2-1; 7 positions agree with TRBD2. Germline CDR1 SEHNR, CDR2 FQNEAQ (reference sequence). This CDR3 contains 16 residues. Germline trimming cut 4 bases from V and 2 bases from J; bases unmatched to any gene: 8. The CDR3 loop reads CASSSPREGPYNEQFF. The DNA for the CDR3 is TGTGCCAGCAGCTCGCCTAGGGAGGGCCCCTACAATGAGCAGTTCTTC.

There are a few counts of this clonotype. This chain links TRBV19 with TRBJ2-7; tentatively, D is TRBD2 (7 bases). The CDR3 covers 14 residues. The germline V gene encodes CDR1 LNHDA and CDR2 SQIVND (reference sequence). Trimming removed 5 bases at V and 3 bases at J, with 14 bases between. CDR3 DNA sequence: TGTGCCAGTAGTGCGGGGGCAAATCGCTACGAGCAGTACTTC. Its protein is CASSAGANRYEQYF.

This clonotype occurred many times. The chain joins TRBV11-3 to TRBJ2-1, with 12 bases fitting TRBD2. CDR3 length: 15 amino acids. The germline V gene has CDR1 SGHNT and CDR2 YENEEA. J gave up 9 bases and V 3 bases, and 6 bases lay outside the gene matches. For the CDR3, the DNA is TGTGCCAGCAGCTTCAGGACTAGCGGGGCTAGTGAGCAGTTCTTC. Amino acids: CASSFRTSGASEQFF.

This clonotype was observed many times. The V and J genes are TRBV29-1 and TRBJ1-1; perhaps TRBD1 as D (6 bases). This CDR3 has 10 amino acids. Germline CDR1 SQVTM, CDR2 ANQGSEA. V was pared by 6 bases and J by 7 bases, with 9 bases between. The CDR3 coding sequence is TGCAGCGTCTGGACAGTTGAAGCTTTCTTT. Translation: CSVWTVEAFF.

This clonotype has only one observation. With a much larger clone just one base away, this may be a read error. The CDR3 ends on some other residue instead of the conserved phenylalanine or tryptophan, so this is likely a read error. The chain joins TRBV7-9 to TRBJ1-2; 7 bases line up with TRBD1. Trimming cost V 5 bases and J 7 bases; bases outside gene matches: 7. Germline loops: CDR1 SEHNR, CDR2 FQNEAQ (reference sequence). This CDR3 has 13 amino acids. The CDR3 region is CASSRTTGTGYTS. In nucleotides, the CDR3 is TGTGCCAGCAGCCGAACGACAGGGACTGGCTACACCTCC.

The chain is built from TRBV19 and TRBJ1-2; perhaps TRBD1 as D (5 bases). The germline V gene has CDR1 LNHDA and CDR2 SQIVND (reference sequence). This CDR3 contains 13 residues. The V end was cut by 5 bases, the J end by 7 bases, with 14 bases between. The CDR3 reads CASSAPGISGYTF. CDR3 coding DNA: TGTGCCAGTAGTGCCCCAGGGATCTCTGGCTACACCTTC.

This clonotype was detected only a few times. One end of the junction is discordant with germline, which a read error may explain. V is TRBV14 and J is TRBJ2-1, with TRBD2 matching over 9 bases. The length of the CDR3 is 14 residues. Per germline, CDR1 SGHDN and CDR2 FVKESK. The CDR3 bases are TGTGCCAGCAGCCAAGATTTAGCGGGAGTCGGCCTAATCTTC. Translating gives CASSQDLAGVGLIF.

CDR3 region: CASSLHTSFGTDTQYF. Written as DNA, the CDR3 is TGTGCCAGCAGTTTACATACTAGTTTCGGGACAGATACGCAGTATTTT. The chain has TRBV28 and TRBJ2-3, with D maybe TRBD2 (5 bases). Deletions cut 2 bases from V and 3 bases from J, with 15 bases between. The CDR3 runs to 16 residues. Germline values: CDR1 MDHEN, CDR2 SYDVKM.

The chain recombines TRBV9 with TRBJ2-7; 9 bases fit TRBD2. Trimming at V came to 0 bases and at J to 7 bases, leaving 14 bases not matched to a gene. CDR1 is SGDLS, CDR2 YYNGEE, per germline. This CDR3 contains 17 residues. In nucleotides, the CDR3 is TGTGCCAGCAGCGTAGGACTAGCGGATTCCATTTACAATGAGCAGTACTTC. Its protein product is CASSVGLADSIYNEQYF.

The genes are TRBV28 and TRBJ2-2; D is perhaps TRBD2 (6 bases). V shed 4 bases and J shed 5 bases, with 17 bases lying between them. This CDR3 has 16 amino acids. Germline V CDR1 and CDR2: MDHEN, SYDVKM. CDR3 DNA: TGTGCCAGCAGTTCGCCGGGCGGGATGACAACCGGGGAGCTGTTTTTT. Translating it yields CASSSPGGMTTGELFF. The full variable domain, completed using reference TRBV28 and TRBJ2-2, is DVKVTQSSRYLVKRTGEKVFLECVQDMDHENMFWYRQDPGLGLRLIYFSYDVKMKEKGDIPEGYSVSREKKERFSLILESASTNQTSMYLCASSSPGGMTTGELFFGEGSRLTVL.

Many counts were recorded for this clonotype. This chain links TRBV11-3 with TRBJ2-1; 8 bases map to TRBD2. This CDR3 has 12 residues. V was clipped by 5 bases and J by 12 bases; unmatched bases: 6. Germline values: CDR1 SGHNT, CDR2 YENEEA. CDR3 sequence: CASSPGGGPQFF. CDR3 sequence (DNA): TGTGCCAGCAGCCCCGGGGGGGGTCCGCAGTTCTTC.

In this sample, this clonotype turned up many times. V is TRBV6-1 and J is TRBJ2-7, with 8 bases matching TRBD2. V dropped 5 bases and J dropped 3; count of bases not matched to a gene: 15. The CDR3 is 17 amino acids. Germline CDR1 MNHNS, CDR2 SASEGT. For the CDR3, the DNA is TGTGCCAGCAGTTCAGGCCCTAGCGGGTCGGATGTCTACGAGCAGTACTTC. It specifies CASSSGPSGSDVYEQYF.

Many counts were recorded for this clonotype. This chain links TRBV11-3 with TRBJ2-1; D is possibly TRBD2 (6 bases). Trimming left V 5 bases short and J 4 bases short, with 12 bases between. Per the germline V gene, CDR1 is SGHNT and CDR2 is YENEEA. The CDR3 is made up of 14 amino acids. CDR3: CASSPGRGYNEQFF. The CDR3 DNA reads as TGTGCCAGCAGCCCCGGACGGGGGTACAATGAGCAGTTCTTC.

This clonotype was counted only a few times. The chain uses TRBV9 and TRBJ1-1, with D perhaps TRBD1 (6 bases). The CDR3 runs 15 residues. CDR1 and CDR2 from the germline V gene are SGDLS and YYNGEE. Trimming removed 0 bases at V and 1 base at J, with 10 bases between. The CDR3 protein is CASSVAPGANTEAFF. As DNA, the CDR3 is TGTGCCAGCAGCGTAGCCCCAGGGGCGAACACTGAAGCTTTCTTT.

This clonotype came up many times. This chain links TRBV11-2 with TRBJ2-1; D is possibly TRBD1 (5 bases). The V end lost 2 bases, the J end lost 0 bases, and 14 bases lay between the germline ends. This CDR3 region has 17 residues. Germline CDR1 SGHAT, CDR2 FQNNGV. The CDR3 sequence is CASSLRQGISSYNEQFF. CDR3 coding DNA: TGTGCCAGCAGCTTAAGGCAGGGAATATCCTCCTACAATGAGCAGTTCTTC.

The V gene is TRBV28, the J gene TRBJ1-4, with D possibly being TRBD1 (6 bases). The CDR3 loop spans 15 amino acids. V gave up 6 bases and J gave up 11 bases, with 22 bases separating them. From germline, CDR1 is MDHEN and CDR2 SYDVKM. The CDR3 coding sequence is TGTGCCAGCAGGCTATCAGGGGCAGGGATGGGGAAACTGTTTTTT. Translating it yields CASRLSGAGMGKLFF.

The table lists this clonotype with a few counts. The chain couples TRBV12-3 or TRBV12-4 to TRBJ2-5; TRBD1 is a possible D gene (5 bases). The CDR3 has 13 residues. V lost 7 bases and J 2 bases, leaving 11 bases between the germline ends. The CDR3 spells CASTQTEQETQYF. The CDR3 DNA sequence: TGTGCCAGCACCCAGACAGAGCAAGAGACCCAGTACTTC.

This clonotype was counted ten times or more. The chain is built from TRBV11-2 and TRBJ1-2, with TRBD1 as a possible D gene (5 bases). The V gene's germline CDR1 is SGHAT and CDR2 FQNNGV. V lost 6 bases, J lost 8 bases, and 16 bases lay in between. This CDR3 has 13 residues. The CDR3 DNA follows: TGTGCCAGCAGATTGGGGAGGGGAGAAGGCTACACCTTC. Protein: CASRLGRGEGYTF.

A few counts support this clonotype. J is TRBJ2-2 and V is TRBV19, with no clear D. The germline V and J ends were trimmed by 3 bases and 7 bases, with 12 bases remaining between them. The CDR3 loop spans 14 amino acids. Germline-derived CDR1 and CDR2 are LNHDA and SQIVND (reference sequence). This CDR3 is CASSMTDGIGELFF. In DNA form, the CDR3 reads TGTGCCAGTAGTATGACGGACGGTATCGGGGAGCTGTTTTTT.

This clonotype was counted at least ten times. The chain employs TRBV7-3 and TRBJ2-3; no reliable D call. Germline assignment: CDR1 SGHTA and CDR2 FQGTGA. This CDR3 is 17 amino acids long. V was clipped by 5 bases and J by 3 bases, with 21 bases between them. The CDR3 reads CASSPIANPGFTDTQYF. In DNA form, the CDR3 reads TGTGCCAGCAGCCCGATCGCAAATCCGGGCTTTACAGATACGCAGTATTTT.

This clonotype was seen repeatedly, ten times or more. The V call is TRBV18, the J call TRBJ2-7; D gene ambiguous. The germline gives CDR1 KGHSH, CDR2 LQKENI. The V end lost 2 bases, the J end lost 6 bases, and 11 bases lay between the germline ends. CDR3 length: 13 amino acids. CDR3 region: CASSPGVVGEQYF. Written as DNA, the CDR3 is TGTGCCAGCTCACCAGGGGTAGTGGGCGAGCAGTACTTC.

The chain is built from TRBV27 and TRBJ2-7; weak D call: TRBD2 (5 bases). Trimming cost V 3 bases and J 2 bases, with 14 bases left between them. Germline-derived CDR1 and CDR2 are MNHEY and SMNVEV (reference sequence). The CDR3 has 15 residues. The CDR3 spells CASSLIARAPYEQYF. In DNA, the CDR3 is TGTGCCAGCAGTTTGATAGCGCGCGCCCCCTACGAGCAGTACTTC.

This clonotype was counted only a few times. The chain uses TRBV6-1 and TRBJ2-1; the D gene could be TRBD1 or TRBD2 (5 bases each). The CDR3 consists of 14 residues. Germline loops: CDR1 MNHNS, CDR2 SASEGT. The V end lost 6 bases, the J end lost 7 bases, and 16 bases lay between the germline ends. The CDR3 sequence is CASRGDPPRNEQFF. Here the CDR3 DNA reads TGTGCCAGCAGGGGGGACCCACCGAGGAATGAGCAGTTCTTC.

This clonotype has a count of ten or more. V and J are TRBV30 and TRBJ1-1; a weak D match, TRBD1 (5 bases). The germline V gene encodes CDR1 GTSNPN and CDR2 SVGIG (reference sequence). The CDR3 spans 18 residues. V was clipped by 2 bases and J by 4 bases, with 26 bases between them. CDR3 sequence: CAWSLSNPGWSAFTEAFF. CDR3 nucleotides: TGTGCCTGGAGTCTTTCAAATCCAGGGTGGTCGGCGTTCACTGAAGCTTTCTTT.

This clonotype occurred many times. This chain joins TRBV28 and TRBJ2-7; 8 bases fit TRBD2. This CDR3 is 15 amino acids long. Germline CDR1 reads MDHEN; CDR2 reads SYDVKM. Trimming cost V 5 bases and J 2 bases; bases outside gene matches: 8. This chain's CDR3 is CASSVSSGSTYEQYF. Here the CDR3 DNA reads TGTGCCAGCAGTGTATCTAGCGGGTCGACCTACGAGCAGTACTTC.

This clonotype was detected many times. The genes are TRBV6-2 or TRBV6-3 and TRBJ1-5; the D gene is possibly TRBD1 (6 bases). This CDR3 comprises 15 residues. Germline V gives CDR1 MNHEY, CDR2 SVGEGT. V was cut by 6 bases and J by 2 bases, with 14 bases left in between. The CDR3 spells CASRPQGGGNQPQHF. The DNA for the CDR3 is TGTGCCAGCAGACCACAGGGTGGCGGCAATCAGCCCCAGCATTTT.